This T cell receptor beta chain was captured in a study of blood T cells in healthy people across ages. Germline-derived CDR1 and CDR2 are GTSNPN and SVGIG (reference sequence). The germline V and J ends were trimmed by 4 bases and 6 bases, with 4 bases remaining between them. This CDR3 spans 10 amino acids. For the second PCR, which ran for about 7 to 11 cycles, a sample-barcoded 5' primer and a J-beta primer mix were used. TCRdb reprocessed the 5' RACE reads with MiXCR, giving one entry per CDR3 protein. The sample shows 1.5 million to 2 million distinct CDR3 sequences, about 31% of them seen only once. This clonotype was observed a few times. Its antigen is currently unknown. Study observations and caveats: Versus aged donors, long-lived donors had higher diversity and more naive CD4+ cells. Across the age range, TCR beta diversity per million T cells fell in a roughly linear way.

This receptor was obtained from a young woman in good health. The sequenced sample was blood. The V call is TRBV30, the J call TRBJ2-1, with no clear D. The CDR3 coding sequence is TGTGCCTGGAAGTCCAATGAGCAGTTCTTC. As protein: CAWKSNEQFF.